Presented here are 12 T cell receptor beta chains from one specimen sequenced in a study of Graves' ophthalmopathy and Graves' hyperthyroidism (dated by TCRdb to 2017 to 2018). The sequencer was an Illumina HiSeq 2000. For repertoire sequencing, TCR beta CDR3 regions were amplified from RNA transcripts. The first round of RT-PCR was done with HTBI primers and the Qiagen OneStep RT-PCR kit, and was followed by a second round of multiplex PCR, then size selection and purification. TCRdb ran its own pipeline on the public reads, namely fastp trimming at Q25 and MiXCR clone calling, and kept in-frame beta chains. Each entry merges the rows of one CDR3 protein and shows their most common DNA and genes. Here the sample has some 350,000 distinct CDR3 sequences; roughly 17% occur a single time. The ten largest clonotypes hold 2.4% of the sample. Input material: peripheral blood. These receptors were obtained from an adult woman with stable Graves' hyperthyroidism.

This clonotype came up many times. The chain links TRBV9 to TRBJ1-1; no firm D call. Trimming shortened V by 0 bases and J by 3 bases, and 12 bases separated the two germline ends. The germline CDR1 and CDR2 sequences are SGDLS and YYNGEE. This CDR3 is built from 15 residues. Here the CDR3 reads CASSVGPLGYTEAFF. In DNA, the CDR3 is TGTGCCAGCAGCGTAGGGCCATTGGGGTACACTGAAGCTTTCTTT.

This clonotype has ten or more counts. The V gene is TRBV6-2 or TRBV6-3, the J gene TRBJ2-7; possible D gene TRBD2, 5 bases. This CDR3 region has 14 residues. V was clipped by 2 bases and J by 3 bases, with 11 bases between them. Germline loops: CDR1 MNHEY, CDR2 SVGEGT. CDR3 in amino acids: CASSYGPAVYEQYF. The CDR3 DNA follows: TGTGCCAGCAGTTACGGGCCAGCGGTCTACGAGCAGTACTTC.

Many counts were recorded for this clonotype. This chain joins TRBV6-2 or TRBV6-3 and TRBJ2-4, with unresolved D. Looked up from germline, CDR1 is MNHEY and CDR2 is SVGEGT. CDR3 length equals 16 residues. V lost 7 bases and J 0 bases, leaving 16 bases between the germline ends. CDR3 sequence: CASNEVITTAKNIQYF. The DNA of the CDR3 is TGTGCCAGCAACGAAGTAATTACAACAGCCAAAAACATTCAGTACTTC.

This clonotype has a count of ten or more. The chain couples TRBV30 to TRBJ2-2, with D unclear. The V end lost 0 bases, the J end lost 0 bases, and 8 bases lay between the germline ends. The germline V gene encodes CDR1 GTSNPN and CDR2 SVGIG (reference sequence). CDR3 length equals 15 residues. CDR3 protein: CAWSVHISNTGELFF. The CDR3 bases are TGTGCCTGGAGTGTACATATCTCGAACACCGGGGAGCTGTTTTTT.

The V call is TRBV7-8, the J call TRBJ2-7; D possibly uses TRBD1 or TRBD2 (5 bases each). The CDR3 has 15 amino acids. The V end lost 1 base, the J end lost 6 bases, and 16 bases lay between the germline ends. The V gene's germline CDR1 is SGHVS and CDR2 FQNEAQ. The CDR3 coding sequence is TGTGCCAGCAGCTTAGTAAAGCAGGGTGGAGGCGAGCAGTACTTC. Its protein is CASSLVKQGGGEQYF. Supplemented by reference TRBV7-8 and TRBJ2-7, the full variable domain reads GAGVSQSPRYKVAKRGQDVALRCDPISGHVSLFWYQQALGQGPEFLTYFQNEAQLDKSGLPSDRFFAERPEGSVSTLKIQRTQQEDSAVYLCASSLVKQGGGEQYFGPGTRLTVT.

This clonotype was seen ten or more times. This chain joins TRBV29-1 and TRBJ2-5; D remains ambiguous. In germline, CDR1 is SQVTM, CDR2 ANQGSEA. The CDR3 covers 12 residues. V lost 4 bases, J lost 0 bases, and 6 bases lay in between. Here the CDR3 reads CSVADNQETQYF. The CDR3, as DNA: TGCAGCGTTGCTGACAACCAAGAGACCCAGTACTTC.

In its sample, this clonotype was seen many times. The rearrangement joins TRBV14 to TRBJ2-2; the D call may be TRBD1 or TRBD2 (5 bases each). Germline assignment: CDR1 SGHDN and CDR2 FVKESK. V was clipped by 4 bases and J by 0 bases, with 12 bases between them. The CDR3 length is 16 residues. The CDR3 region is CASSRIGGTNTGELFF. CDR3 bases: TGTGCCAGCAGCCGCATTGGGGGTACGAACACCGGGGAGCTGTTTTTT.

This clonotype came up many times. The CDR3 reads CASSLSGRSSSGANVLTF. CDR3 nucleotide sequence: TGCGCCAGCAGCTTGTCTGGGCGTTCGAGCTCTGGGGCCAACGTCCTGACTTTC. The chain uses TRBV5-1 and TRBJ2-6; D unresolved. CDR3 size: 18 residues. Looked up from germline, CDR1 is SGHRS and CDR2 is YFSETQ. Trimming left V 1 base short and J 0 bases short, with 14 bases between.

This clonotype has ten or more counts. The V and J genes are TRBV5-1 and TRBJ1-2; D not resolved. CDR1 and CDR2 from the germline V gene are SGHRS and YFSETQ. The CDR3 has 15 residues. The ends were cut back, 2 bases at V and 3 bases at J, with 14 bases in the middle. CDR3 DNA: TGCGCCAGCAGCTTCGAGGGTTTTAAAGACTATGGCTACACCTTC. It codes for CASSFEGFKDYGYTF.

This clonotype was recorded many times. The chain combines TRBV10-3 with TRBJ2-7, with D uncertain. The V end lost 0 bases, the J end lost 1 base, and 10 bases lay between the germline ends. This CDR3 comprises 15 residues. Looked up from germline, CDR1 is ENHRY and CDR2 is SYGVKD. CDR3 bases: TGTGCCATCAGTGAGTCGGCCCGCGGTTCCTACGAGCAGTACTTC. Amino acid sequence: CAISESARGSYEQYF.

Only a few counts were recorded for this clonotype. The chain couples TRBV20-1 to TRBJ1-5; D gene ambiguous. Between the trimmed V and J ends, which lost 5 bases and 4 bases, there was a span of 9 bases. This CDR3 is 12 amino acids long. CDR1 and CDR2 (germline): DFQATT, SNEGSKA (reference sequence). The CDR3, as DNA: TGCAGTGCTGCCAAGATTAATCAGCCCCAGCATTTT. Its translation is CSAAKINQPQHF.

This clonotype was seen repeatedly, ten times or more. This may be a read error: a much more frequent sequence differs by one nucleotide. V is TRBV28 and J is TRBJ2-7; D gene unclear. Germline V lookup: CDR1 MDHEN, CDR2 SYDVKM. This CDR3 contains 15 residues. CDR3 region: CASSSPLPYNYGQYF. CDR3 bases: TGTGCCAGCAGCTCCCCCCTCCCCTATAACTACGGGCAGTACTTC. Looking up the rest from reference TRBV28 and TRBJ2-7 gives the full variable domain: DVKVTQSSRYLVKRTGEKVFLECVQDMDHENMFWYRQDPGLGLRLIYFSYDVKMKEKGDIPEGYSVSREKKERFSLILESASTNQTSMYLCASSSPLPYNYGQYFGPGTRLTVT.